The table lists the clone carrying this T cell receptor beta chain with a few counts. The antigen is undetermined. The data derive from a study of response to subunit inactivated influenza vaccine. Findings of the study overall: The authors suggested that every seasonal influenza vaccination recruits few new T cells.

MiXCR was run by TCRdb on the RT-PCR reads, yielding one entry per CDR3 protein. This sample carries under 800,000 distinct CDR3 sequences, roughly 13% of them seen once, and the ten largest clones take 6.5% to 8.5%. The CDR3 is 14 amino acids. Deletions cut 8 bases from V and 0 bases from J, with 11 bases between. Germline loops: CDR1 MNHNS, CDR2 SASEGT. The source was PBMCs from blood, collected around 14 days before vaccination. The rearrangement links TRBV6-1 to TRBJ1-3; unclear D gene. The sequence came from a man aged 50 to 60 who received an inactivated influenza vaccine. In nucleotides, the CDR3 is TGTGCCAGCGACCTGTTGAGCTCTGGAAACACCATATATTTT. Translated, it gives CASDLLSSGNTIYF.